What follows are 30 T cell receptor beta chains derived from one specimen sequenced in a study of STAT5B mutations in CD4+ large granular lymphocyte leukemia. Sequenced by immunoSEQ multiplex PCR; TCRdb stores in-frame clones only, minus some. Altogether fewer than 45,000 clones are present, about 86% being singletons, with the ten largest covering about 3%. The sequenced material came from CD4+ T cells from blood buffy coats. Receptor source: a human donor in good health.

The chain employs TRBV30 and TRBJ2-1; a weak D match, TRBD2 (6 bases). V was trimmed by 2 bases and J by 6 bases, leaving 20 bases between them. CDR1 and CDR2 (germline): GTSNPN, SVGIG (reference sequence). This CDR3 is built from 16 residues. The CDR3 DNA is TGTGCCTGGAGTAGTGGATCGGGACTGTCAACCAATGAGCAGTTCTTC. This sequence encodes CAWSSGSGLSTNEQFF.

The genes are TRBV5-4 and TRBJ2-3, with 7 bases fitting TRBD2. Trimming took 4 bases from V and 0 from J; bases not matched to a gene: 14. Germline V gene sequence: CDR1 SGHNT, CDR2 YYREEE (reference sequence). The CDR3 runs 18 residues. The CDR3: CASSLGRVGRASTDTQYF. DNA for the CDR3: TGTGCCAGCAGCCTAGGCCGGGTAGGGAGGGCCAGCACAGATACGCAGTATTTT.

The gene calls are TRBV5-1 and TRBJ2-7; 10 bases match TRBD2. The germline CDR1 and CDR2 sequences are SGHRS and YFSETQ. With V trimmed by 4 bases and J by 4 bases, 11 bases remained unmatched. The CDR3 runs 16 residues. CDR3: CASSQHLAGAGYEQYF. In nucleotides, the CDR3 is TGCGCCAGCAGCCAACACCTAGCGGGAGCGGGTTACGAGCAGTACTTC.

This chain connects TRBV6-1 to TRBJ2-3, with TRBD2 matching 8 bases. The junction had 9 bases not matched to a gene; V was cut back by 10 bases and J by 6 bases. Germline CDR1 and CDR2: MNHNS and SASEGT. This CDR3 region has 13 residues. The CDR3 DNA follows: TGTGCCATCACAGGGACTAGGGGGGATACGCAGTATTTT. Residues: CAITGTRGDTQYF.

V and J are TRBV10-3 and TRBJ1-2; D unresolved. The CDR3 loop spans 13 amino acids. The V gene lost 7 bases and the J gene lost 5 bases, with 14 bases spanning the gap. Germline CDR1 and CDR2: ENHRY and SYGVKD. The CDR3, as DNA: TGTGCCATCACCATGGACGGGCCGTATGGCTACACCTTC. This encodes CAITMDGPYGYTF.

This chain connects TRBV6-5 to TRBJ2-1, with D possibly being TRBD1 (6 bases). Per germline, CDR1 MNHEY and CDR2 SVGAGI. The CDR3 is made up of 13 amino acids. Trimming took 3 bases from V and 6 from J, leaving 9 bases between them. CDR3 amino acids: CASSYNRANEQFF. CDR3 in DNA: TGTGCCAGCAGTTATAACAGGGCCAATGAGCAGTTCTTC.

V and J are TRBV5-1 and TRBJ1-1, with D tentatively TRBD1 (6 bases). Germline CDR1 is SGHRS and CDR2 is YFSETQ. CDR3 length: 16 residues. V lost 0 bases and J 3 bases, leaving 15 bases between the germline ends. The CDR3 DNA sequence: TGCGCCAGCAGCTTGGTGGCAGGGGTTGTAGACACTGAAGCTTTCTTT. Encoded protein: CASSLVAGVVDTEAFF.

About this clone: This sample also contains other DNA sequences that code for the same CDR3. The V gene is TRBV7-2, the J gene TRBJ2-7, with 7 nucleotides matching TRBD2. The CDR3 contains 13 residues. Looked up from germline, CDR1 is SGHTA and CDR2 is FQGNSA. V shed 3 bases and J 3 bases; nucleotides not matched to a gene: 2. The CDR3 is CASSFGGSYEQYF. The CDR3, as DNA: TGTGCCAGCAGCTTTGGCGGGAGCTACGAGCAGTACTTC.

This rearrangement joins TRBV4-1 to TRBJ2-5; 8 bases are shared with TRBD1. The J call may be mistaken, given a closer DNA end match to TRBJ2-7. The CDR3 length is 16 residues. Germline CDR1 and CDR2: MGHRA and YSYEKL. Here the CDR3 reads CASSQAPGGGTYEQYF. The CDR3 DNA is TGCGCCAGCAGCCAAGCGCCAGGGGGCGGAACCTACGAGCAGTACTTC.

J is TRBJ1-3 and V is TRBV6-1; no reliable D call. The CDR3 loop spans 15 amino acids. V lost 5 bases, J lost 0 bases, and 11 bases lay in between. Germline values: CDR1 MNHNS, CDR2 SASEGT. The CDR3 protein is CASSLGEASGNTIYF. As DNA, the CDR3 is TGTGCCAGCAGTCTCGGCGAGGCCTCTGGAAACACCATATATTTT.

This clone was observed a single time. The chain joins TRBV5-5 to TRBJ2-7, with D perhaps TRBD2 (5 bases). Germline V gives CDR1 SGHKS, CDR2 YYEKEE (reference sequence). V was clipped by 3 bases and J by 6 bases, with 13 bases between them. This CDR3 comprises 13 residues. CDR3 sequence: CASSWRTATEQYF. CDR3 in DNA: TGTGCCAGCAGCTGGAGGACGGCCACCGAGCAGTACTTC. Filled out from reference TRBV5-5 and TRBJ2-7, the complete variable domain reads DAGVTQSPTHLIKTRGQQVTLRCSPISGHKSVSWYQQVLGQGPQFIFQYYEKEERGRGNFPDRFSARQFPNYSSELNVNALLLGDSALYLCASSWRTATEQYFGPGTRLTVT.

The V call is TRBV19, the J call TRBJ2-7, with D perhaps matching TRBD2 (5 bases). Germline CDR1 and CDR2: LNHDA and SQIVND (reference sequence). V lost 7 bases and J 0 bases, leaving 13 bases between the germline ends. CDR3 size: 14 residues. DNA of the CDR3: TGTGCCAGTACTCGGGAAAGATTCTCCTACGAGCAGTACTTC. This sequence encodes CASTRERFSYEQYF.

The chain is built from TRBV7-9 and TRBJ2-7; weak D call: TRBD2 (6 bases). CDR1 SEHNR and CDR2 FQNEAQ come from the germline V gene (reference sequence). The V end lost 3 bases, the J end lost 3 bases, and 9 bases lay between the germline ends. This CDR3 region has 13 residues. The CDR3 nucleotides read TGTGCCAGCAGCTTGTTAGCGGACTACGAGCAGTACTTC. Amino acid sequence: CASSLLADYEQYF.

The V call is TRBV5-6, the J call TRBJ2-7; no definite D call. Germline values: CDR1 SGHDT, CDR2 YYEEEE. Trimming shortened V by 0 bases and J by 0 bases, and 13 bases separated the two germline ends. There are 16 residues in the CDR3. CDR3 DNA: TGTGCCAGCAGCTTGGCCGTACAGCCAAGCTCCTACGAGCAGTACTTC. Its translation: CASSLAVQPSSYEQYF.

CDR3 in DNA: TGTGCCAGCAGCAGCAGCGGAGGCAGCACAGATACGCAGTATTTT. Its translation: CASSSSGGSTDTQYF. V gene TRBV5-6 combines with J gene TRBJ2-3, with TRBD2 as a possible D gene (5 bases). The CDR3 has 15 amino acids. V was pared by 4 bases and J by 0 bases, with 12 bases between. Germline V gene sequence: CDR1 SGHDT, CDR2 YYEEEE.

The chain joins TRBV5-3 to TRBJ2-5, with 10 nucleotides matching TRBD2. TRBV5-3 is reported as an ORF; its role is uncertain. CDR3 length: 17 amino acids. Unmatched junction bases numbered 10, after V lost 0 bases and J lost 5 bases. The CDR3 sequence: CARSLAGASGSLETQYF. The CDR3 DNA is TGTGCCAGAAGCTTGGCGGGGGCTAGCGGGAGCCTCGAGACCCAGTACTTC.

V is TRBV11-3 and J is TRBJ1-4; D unclear. V was trimmed by 0 bases and J by 4 bases, leaving 15 bases between them. This CDR3 contains 17 residues. Germline V CDR1 and CDR2: SGHNT, YENEEA. The CDR3 DNA sequence: TGTGCCAGCAGCTTAGAATTTCGGTCACGGGTTAATGAAAAACTGTTTTTT. This sequence encodes CASSLEFRSRVNEKLFF.

This sequence joins TRBV27 and TRBJ1-2; D gene ambiguous. Germline CDR1 is MNHEY and CDR2 is SMNVEV (reference sequence). The CDR3 is 13 amino acids. V was clipped by 3 bases and J by 4 bases, with 9 bases between them. CDR3 bases: TGTGCCAGCAGTTTTACTGGGAGCTATGGCTACACCTTC. This sequence encodes CASSFTGSYGYTF.

The chain employs TRBV18 and TRBJ1-2; 7 bases fit TRBD1. Germline values: CDR1 KGHSH, CDR2 LQKENI. The ends lost 2 bases at V and 6 bases at J; junction bases unmatched: 9. The CDR3 runs 15 residues. The CDR3 loop is CASSPTSGQTHGYTF. The CDR3 DNA reads as TGTGCCAGCTCACCAACGTCGGGACAGACCCATGGCTACACCTTC.

The rearrangement joins TRBV7-7 to TRBJ2-5, with a possible D match to TRBD2 (6 bases). Per the germline V gene, CDR1 is SSHAT and CDR2 is FNYEAQ (reference sequence). The CDR3 has 14 residues. Trimming shortened V by 6 bases and J by 4 bases, and 15 bases separated the two germline ends. In nucleotides, the CDR3 is TGTGCCAGCAGTGAGGCGGGGATCGGAGAGACCCAGTACTTC. It codes for CASSEAGIGETQYF.

V and J are TRBV6-5 and TRBJ2-7; the match to TRBD2 covers 7 bases. Germline CDR1 MNHEY, CDR2 SVGAGI. Trimming removed 10 bases from V and 3 bases from J; junction bases left unmatched: 12. This CDR3 comprises 14 residues. Here the CDR3 reads CATRRTSSIYEQYF. The DNA of the CDR3 is TGTGCCACCCGGAGGACTAGTAGTATCTACGAGCAGTACTTC.

This clone was seen more than once but under ten times. The chain is built from TRBV7-9 and TRBJ1-1; D uncertain. The V gene lost 1 base and the J gene lost 2 bases, with 8 bases spanning the gap. Germline V gene data show CDR1 as SEHNR and CDR2 as FQNEAQ (reference sequence). This CDR3 contains 14 residues. The CDR3 DNA is TGTGCCAGCAGCTTAGGCCCGGATAACACTGAAGCTTTCTTT. Protein: CASSLGPDNTEAFF.

This clone was detected only a few times. The chain uses TRBV14 and TRBJ2-1; 12 bases agree with TRBD2. There are 18 residues in the CDR3. Germline V gene data show CDR1 as SGHDN and CDR2 as FVKESK. V lost 4 bases, J lost 3 bases, and 10 bases stayed unmatched. The CDR3 DNA sequence: TGTGCCAGCAGCCCCCTATCTCTAGCGGGGGGGATCTACAATGAGCAGTTCTTC. It translates to CASSPLSLAGGIYNEQFF. The variable domain in full, with the rest retrieved from reference TRBV14 and TRBJ2-1, is EAGVTQFPSHSVIEKGQTVTLRCDPISGHDNLYWYRRVMGKEIKFLLHFVKESKQDESGMPNNRFLAERTGGTYSTLKVQPAELEDSGVYFCASSPLSLAGGIYNEQFFGPGTRLTVL.

V is TRBV29-1 and J is TRBJ1-2; D might be TRBD1 (5 bases). V lost 4 bases, J lost 6 bases, and 12 bases lay in between. The CDR3 totals 12 residues. Germline assignment: CDR1 SQVTM and CDR2 ANQGSEA. The CDR3 coding sequence is TGCAGCGTTGGGGGCTCAGTCCATGGCTACACCTTC. Translated: CSVGGSVHGYTF.

The V call is TRBV19, the J call TRBJ1-5, with D maybe TRBD1 (5 bases). CDR3 size: 15 residues. Deletions cut 10 bases from V and 2 bases from J, with 18 bases between. Germline assignment: CDR1 LNHDA and CDR2 SQIVND (reference sequence). The CDR3 bases are TGTGCCACTACTCTTGGCGGGGGAGGCAATCAGCCCCAGCATTTT. Protein sequence: CATTLGGGGNQPQHF.

This chain connects TRBV15 to TRBJ2-1; D may be TRBD2 (6 bases). CDR3 size: 15 residues. Germline CDR1 LNHNV, CDR2 YYDKDF (reference sequence). The germline V and J ends were trimmed by 1 base and 11 bases, with 18 bases remaining between them. The CDR3 region is CATSRGETSGIKQFF. CDR3 nucleotide sequence: TGTGCCACCAGCAGAGGAGAGACTAGTGGGATTAAGCAGTTCTTC. The whole variable domain, filled in from reference TRBV15 and TRBJ2-1, reads DAMVIQNPRYQVTQFGKPVTLSCSQTLNHNVMYWYQQKSSQAPKLLFHYYDKDFNNEADTPDNFQSRRPNTSFCFLDIRSPGLGDTAMYLCATSRGETSGIKQFFGPGTRLTVL.

This clone occurred once. This chain connects TRBV11-2 to TRBJ1-2, with D perhaps TRBD1 (6 bases). The CDR3 has 16 residues. V lost 2 bases to trimming and J lost 2 bases, with 15 bases between them. The germline V gene has CDR1 SGHAT and CDR2 FQNNGV. The CDR3 DNA sequence: TGTGCCAGCAGCTTAAACTCCTGGGGGCAAAACTATGGCTACACCTTC. Translation: CASSLNSWGQNYGYTF. The entire variable domain, with the rest obtained from reference TRBV11-2 and TRBJ1-2, is as follows: EAGVAQSPRYKIIEKRQSVAFWCNPISGHATLYWYQQILGQGPKLLIQFQNNGVVDDSQLPKDRFSAERLKGVDSTLKIQPAKLEDSAVYLCASSLNSWGQNYGYTFGSGTRLTVV.

The genes are TRBV28 and TRBJ1-1, with a possible D match to TRBD1 (6 bases). Trimming cost V 3 bases and J 7 bases, with 15 bases left between them. The germline V gene encodes CDR1 MDHEN and CDR2 SYDVKM. CDR3 size: 14 residues. DNA for the CDR3: TGTGCCAGCAGTTTGGGGCAGGGGAGTGGTGAAGCTTTCTTT. Protein product: CASSLGQGSGEAFF.

The rearrangement joins TRBV2 to TRBJ2-6, with D possibly TRBD2 on 5 matching bases. Germline V gene data show CDR1 as SNHLY and CDR2 as FYNNEI. The CDR3 runs 16 residues. The germline V and J ends were trimmed by 4 bases and 1 base, with 11 bases remaining between them. The CDR3 sequence is CASSAWPGSGANVLTF. The DNA of the CDR3 is TGTGCCAGCAGTGCGTGGCCGGGGTCTGGGGCCAACGTCCTGACTTTC.

The J gene is TRBJ2-7, the V gene TRBV6-1, with D perhaps TRBD1 (5 bases). CDR3 length: 13 residues. Germline V gene data show CDR1 as MNHNS and CDR2 as SASEGT. V was pared by 11 bases and J by 1 base, with 15 bases between. DNA of the CDR3: TGTGCCGGAATGAAGCCAGGGTCCTACGAGCAGTACTTC. This encodes CAGMKPGSYEQYF.